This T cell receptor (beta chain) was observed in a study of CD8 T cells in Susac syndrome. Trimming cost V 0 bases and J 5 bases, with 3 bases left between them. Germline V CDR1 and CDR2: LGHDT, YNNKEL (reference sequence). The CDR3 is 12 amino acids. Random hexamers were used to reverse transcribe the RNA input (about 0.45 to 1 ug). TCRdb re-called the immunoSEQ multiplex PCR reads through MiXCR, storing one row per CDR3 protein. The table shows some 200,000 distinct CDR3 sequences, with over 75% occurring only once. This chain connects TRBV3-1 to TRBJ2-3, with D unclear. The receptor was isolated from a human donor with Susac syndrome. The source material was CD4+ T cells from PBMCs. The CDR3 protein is CASSQDRDTQYF. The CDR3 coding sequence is TGTGCCAGCAGCCAAGATAGAGATACGCAGTATTTT.